One sample yielded the 11 T cell receptor beta chains listed below, sequenced in a study of memory CD4+ T cells and cytomegalovirus serostatus. This table comes from immunoSEQ multiplex PCR, and its TCRdb copy is limited to in-frame clones, with some not included. The table records tens of thousands of clones, just over 75% of them present only once. The sort gate was single viable CD3+CD4+CD8-CD45RO+ cells for memory CD4+ T cells. Sequenced: memory CD4+ T cells from blood. Receptors originate from an adult in good health and CMV-seronegative.

This chain connects TRBV6-1 to TRBJ2-3; the D gene is possibly TRBD1 (6 bases). CDR1 and CDR2 from the germline V gene are MNHNS and SASEGT. V was cut by 4 bases and J by 3 bases, with 14 bases left in between. The CDR3 spans 15 residues. CDR3 nucleotides: TGTGCCAGCAGTGGTGGGGGCAGGCGGACAGATACGCAGTATTTT. This gives the protein CASSGGGRRTDTQYF.

V usage is TRBV6-1 and J usage is TRBJ1-5; no clear D gene. Between the trimmed V and J ends, which lost 11 bases and 2 bases, there was a span of 19 bases. Germline V lookup: CDR1 MNHNS, CDR2 SASEGT. The CDR3 runs 15 residues. CDR3 bases: TGTGCCTGCACCCTTGGGTTTAATGGCAATCAGCCCCAGCATTTT. Translated, it gives CACTLGFNGNQPQHF.

V is TRBV11-2 and J is TRBJ1-2; D unclear. The V gene lost 2 bases and the J gene lost 8 bases, with 18 bases spanning the gap. This CDR3 contains 15 residues. From germline, CDR1 is SGHAT and CDR2 FQNNGV. CDR3 DNA sequence: TGTGCCAGCAGCTTACGTCAGACCCTTGACGGGGGCTACACCTTC. This encodes CASSLRQTLDGGYTF.

The gene calls are TRBV5-1 and TRBJ2-7, with TRBD2 identical over 9 bases. Germline V gene sequence: CDR1 SGHRS, CDR2 YFSETQ. V gave up 2 bases and J gave up 2 bases; unmatched junction bases: 2. The CDR3 runs to 14 residues. The CDR3 sequence is CASSFASGTYEQYF. The DNA of the CDR3 is TGCGCCAGCAGCTTTGCTAGCGGGACCTACGAGCAGTACTTC.

The chain combines TRBV28 with TRBJ1-5; the match to TRBD1 covers 8 bases. The trim removed 5 bases at V and 9 bases at J, leaving 12 bases unmatched. The V gene's germline CDR1 is MDHEN and CDR2 SYDVKM. This CDR3 region has 15 residues. The CDR3 bases are TGTGCCAGCAGTGCGCGGGACAGGACGGGCCCGCCCCAGCATTTT. Protein sequence: CASSARDRTGPPQHF.

This clone was recorded a few times. The chain combines TRBV7-9 with TRBJ1-1; 9 positions agree with TRBD1. In germline, CDR1 is SEHNR, CDR2 FQNEAQ (reference sequence). There are 13 residues in the CDR3. V trimming: 5 bases; J trimming: 11 bases; junction bases outside the gene matches: 9. The CDR3 sequence is CASSPEGQGVAFF. In DNA form, the CDR3 reads TGTGCCAGCAGCCCAGAGGGACAGGGTGTGGCTTTCTTT.

The chain links TRBV6-6 to TRBJ1-1, with D perhaps matching TRBD1 (6 bases). The CDR3 runs to 14 residues. Germline lookup yields CDR1 MNHNY and CDR2 SVGAGI (reference sequence). The ends were cut back, 2 bases at V and 1 base at J, with 8 bases in the middle. The CDR3 DNA is TGTGCCAGCAGTTACCGACAGGCGAACACTGAAGCTTTCTTT. Translated: CASSYRQANTEAFF.

The chain recombines TRBV12-1 with TRBJ1-6; the table's D call TRBD1 went unverified against the DNA. TRBV12-1 is a recognized pseudogene. This CDR3 has 15 amino acids. The CDR3 sequence is CASSFGPTGPSPLHF. The CDR3, as DNA: TGTGCCAGCAGCTTTGGGCCGACAGGCCCTTCACCCCTCCACTTT.

The chain employs TRBV5-4 and TRBJ1-6; no definite D call. CDR3 length equals 16 residues. CDR1 and CDR2 from the germline V gene are SGHNT and YYREEE (reference sequence). The V end lost 4 bases, the J end lost 7 bases, and 18 bases lay between the germline ends. This chain's CDR3 is CASSTYGRQVNSPLHF. CDR3 sequence (DNA): TGTGCCAGCAGCACCTACGGACGACAAGTAAATTCACCCCTCCACTTT.

This chain joins TRBV2 and TRBJ2-1, with D perhaps TRBD2 (5 bases). V shed 5 bases and J shed 6 bases, with 17 bases lying between them. Germline CDR1 reads SNHLY; CDR2 reads FYNNEI. The CDR3 sequence is 15 residues long. CDR3 nucleotides: TGTGCCAGCAGTATCGGACGGGGAAACCTCAATGAGCAGTTCTTC. Translating it yields CASSIGRGNLNEQFF.

The chain links TRBV19 to TRBJ2-5, with 8 bases aligning to TRBD1. This CDR3 contains 14 residues. V shed 4 bases and J 1 base; nucleotides not matched to a gene: 2. Germline CDR1 is LNHDA and CDR2 is SQIVND (reference sequence). Written as DNA, the CDR3 is TGTGCCAGTAGTACCCAGGGGGCCCAAGAGACCCAGTACTTC. Protein product: CASSTQGAQETQYF.